A single sample is the source of the 21 T cell receptor beta chains below, sequenced in a study of cytomegalovirus exposure and HLA in healthy donors. Primers: 60 Vbeta forward and 13 Jbeta reverse. The protocol was immunoSEQ multiplex PCR, while the TCRdb copy is restricted to in-frame clones and leaves out a portion. The data contain roughly 43,000 clones, roughly 60% of them seen just once; the ten biggest clones take up around 8.7%. The sequencing input was PBMCs. The receptors come from a human donor in good health.

This clone has a handful of counts. The chain couples TRBV5-1 to TRBJ1-1; no reliable D call. Per germline, CDR1 SGHRS and CDR2 YFSETQ. With 4 bases removed from V and 0 bases from J, the gap between germline ends came to 10 bases. The CDR3 is 14 amino acids. The CDR3: CASSLILMNTEAFF. CDR3 nucleotides: TGCGCCAGCAGCCTGATACTCATGAACACTGAAGCTTTCTTT.

The chain links TRBV29-1 to TRBJ1-5, with unresolved D. Trimming took 4 bases from V and 6 from J, leaving 10 bases between them. Germline CDR1 SQVTM, CDR2 ANQGSEA. This CDR3 has 12 amino acids. CDR3 residues: CSVGGPGQPQHF. The DNA for the CDR3 is TGCAGCGTTGGAGGGCCAGGTCAGCCCCAGCATTTT.

The chain employs TRBV10-1 and TRBJ2-5; 7 nucleotides align to TRBD1. CDR1 and CDR2 (germline): WNHNN, SYGVQD (reference sequence). This CDR3 is built from 15 residues. J lost 5 bases, V lost 6 bases, and 12 bases had no gene match. CDR3 nucleotides: TGCGCCAGCAGCGACACAGGGGTAGAGAGGGAGACCCAGTACTTC. This sequence encodes CASSDTGVERETQYF.

The chain couples TRBV9 to TRBJ2-3; TRBD1 is a possible D gene (6 bases). Germline V CDR1 and CDR2: SGDLS, YYNGEE. The V end was cut by 7 bases, the J end by 5 bases, with 17 bases between. The CDR3 is 14 residues long. CDR3 amino acids: CASGWTGQGDTQYF. CDR3 DNA: TGTGCCAGCGGATGGACGGGACAAGGAGATACGCAGTATTTT.

The chain links TRBV2 to TRBJ2-3, with D possibly TRBD1 on 6 matching bases. The CDR3 is 13 residues long. Between the trimmed V and J ends, which lost 6 bases and 9 bases, there was a span of 16 bases. Looked up from germline, CDR1 is SNHLY and CDR2 is FYNNEI. The CDR3 nucleotides are TGTGCCAGCAGCAACACCGAACAGGGAACGCAGTATTTT. It is translated as CASSNTEQGTQYF.

This rearrangement joins TRBV4-2 to TRBJ2-5, with 16 bases fitting TRBD2. Germline CDR1 reads LGHNA; CDR2 reads YNFKEQ. V lost 1 base and J lost 5; bases outside the gene matches: 1. CDR3 length: 16 residues. CDR3 nucleotide sequence: TGTGCCAGCAGCCAAGGGGGACTAGCGGGGGGGGAGACCCAGTACTTC. Translating gives CASSQGGLAGGETQYF.

The chain links TRBV5-8 to TRBJ2-3, with D possibly TRBD2 on 6 matching bases. Trimming removed 4 bases at V and 2 bases at J, with 11 bases between. CDR3 size: 14 residues. Germline CDR1 reads SGHTS; CDR2 reads YDEGEE. CDR3 sequence reads: CASSKGLHTDTQYF. CDR3 in DNA: TGTGCCAGCAGCAAGGGACTGCACACAGATACGCAGTATTTT.

This clone was detected a few times. V gene TRBV9 combines with J gene TRBJ2-5; possibly TRBD2 for D (6 bases). V dropped 0 bases and J dropped 5 bases, with 14 bases sitting between them. Germline assignment: CDR1 SGDLS and CDR2 YYNGEE. The CDR3 loop spans 15 amino acids. CDR3 nucleotide sequence: TGTGCCAGCAGCGTAGTTTCGGCGGGAAGGGAGACCCAGTACTTC. The encoded protein is CASSVVSAGRETQYF. The variable domain in full, with the rest retrieved from reference TRBV9 and TRBJ2-5, is DSGVTQTPKHLITATGQRVTLRCSPRSGDLSVYWYQQSLDQGLQFLIQYYNGEERAKGNILERFSAQQFPDLHSELNLSSLELGDSALYFCASSVVSAGRETQYFGPGTRLLVL.

This clone was counted only a few times. This chain uses TRBV9 with TRBJ1-2, with D possibly matching TRBD1 (5 bases). V was trimmed by 3 bases and J by 3 bases, leaving 9 bases between them. This CDR3 is 13 amino acids long. Germline CDR1 SGDLS, CDR2 YYNGEE. Written as DNA, the CDR3 is TGTGCCAGCAGCGCTCAGGGTTACTATGGCTACACCTTC. It is translated as CASSAQGYYGYTF. The full variable domain, with the rest looked up from reference TRBV9 and TRBJ1-2, is DSGVTQTPKHLITATGQRVTLRCSPRSGDLSVYWYQQSLDQGLQFLIQYYNGEERAKGNILERFSAQQFPDLHSELNLSSLELGDSALYFCASSAQGYYGYTFGSGTRLTVV.

The sample holds one count of this clone. The gene calls are TRBV29-1 and TRBJ1-1; D remains ambiguous. CDR3 length: 12 amino acids. V was shortened by 5 bases and J by 5 bases, with 12 bases between the two germline ends. Germline CDR1 is SQVTM and CDR2 is ANQGSEA. In DNA, the CDR3 is TGCAGCGTTCCGACCCCGGGGACTGAAGCTTTCTTT. It yields the protein CSVPTPGTEAFF.

This chain connects TRBV25-1 to TRBJ1-6, with TRBD1 matching over 9 bases. The ends lost 6 bases at V and 9 bases at J; junction bases unmatched: 9. Germline-derived CDR1 and CDR2 are MGHDK and SYGVNS. This CDR3 is 15 amino acids long. CDR3 residues: CASSAGTGTGSPLHF. DNA of the CDR3: TGTGCCAGCAGCGCAGGGACAGGGACCGGTTCACCCCTCCACTTT.

This clone was detected only once. The V call is TRBV18, the J call TRBJ1-4, with TRBD1 as a possible D gene (5 bases). CDR3 length: 12 residues. The V and J ends lost 1 base and 8 bases respectively, with 5 bases between them. Germline V gene data show CDR1 as KGHSH and CDR2 as LQKENI. The CDR3 loop is CASSPQGEKLFF. Written as DNA, the CDR3 is TGTGCCAGCTCACCACAGGGGGAAAAACTGTTTTTT.

The CDR3 sequence is CASSPDRLGYTF. CDR3 sequence (DNA): TGTGCCAGCAGCCCGGACAGGCTGGGCTACACCTTC. The chain employs TRBV5-4 and TRBJ1-2, with 7 bases aligning to TRBD1. Trimming removed 4 bases from V and 8 bases from J; junction bases left unmatched: 5. The CDR3 loop spans 12 amino acids. Germline lookup yields CDR1 SGHNT and CDR2 YYREEE (reference sequence).

The chain couples TRBV7-2 to TRBJ2-5; 8 bases match TRBD1. Germline V gene data show CDR1 as SGHTA and CDR2 as FQGNSA. This CDR3 spans 16 amino acids. With 5 bases clipped from V and 1 base from J, the junction kept 9 bases outside the gene matches. In nucleotides, the CDR3 is TGTGCCAGCAGCCCACAGGGGGGCCTAGTCCAAGAGACCCAGTACTTC. Amino acids: CASSPQGGLVQETQYF.

V is TRBV4-1 and J is TRBJ1-2, with a weak D call TRBD1 (5 bases). Trimming pared 2 bases from V and 6 bases from J, leaving 25 bases between. Germline V gives CDR1 MGHRA, CDR2 YSYEKL. CDR3 length: 18 amino acids. The CDR3 region is CASSQSLLRGPNQNGYTF. The CDR3 DNA reads as TGCGCCAGCAGCCAATCTCTTTTAAGGGGCCCTAACCAAAATGGCTACACCTTC.

This clone was seen only a few times. This chain joins TRBV2 and TRBJ2-7, with TRBD1 matching over 7 bases. The CDR3 has 13 amino acids. The V segment lost 8 bases and the J segment 2 bases; nucleotides outside the gene matches: 6. Germline assignment: CDR1 SNHLY and CDR2 FYNNEI. In DNA, the CDR3 is TGTGCCAGCCGCCGGGACAGAACCTACGAGCAGTACTTC. It translates to CASRRDRTYEQYF.

The V call is TRBV30, the J call TRBJ1-5; TRBD1 agrees at 10 bases. From germline, CDR1 is GTSNPN and CDR2 SVGIG (reference sequence). The CDR3 loop spans 17 amino acids. V gave up 3 bases and J gave up 3 bases; unmatched junction bases: 11. CDR3 sequence (DNA): TGTGCCTGGAGCCGACCCCGGACAGGGGGTAACAATCAGCCCCAGCATTTT. Translating gives CAWSRPRTGGNNQPQHF. Full variable domain (remainder filled in from reference TRBV30 and TRBJ1-5): SQTIHQWPATLVQPVGSPLSLECTVEGTSNPNLYWYRQAAGRGLQLLFYSVGIGQISSEVPQNLSASRPQDRQFILSSKKLLLSDSGFYLCAWSRPRTGGNNQPQHFGDGTRLSIL.

This clone showed up just a few times. V gene TRBV9 combines with J gene TRBJ1-1, with TRBD1 matching 7 bases. This CDR3 contains 14 residues. Per the germline V gene, CDR1 is SGDLS and CDR2 is YYNGEE. Losses at the gene ends were 4 bases for V and 9 bases for J; bases not matched to a gene: 12. CDR3 sequence: CASSSRADRLKAFF. As DNA, the CDR3 is TGTGCCAGCAGCTCCCGGGCGGACAGGCTGAAAGCTTTCTTT.

The chain links TRBV6-5 to TRBJ1-5; possible D gene TRBD1, 5 bases. Trimming shortened V by 5 bases and J by 7 bases, and 9 bases separated the two germline ends. The germline gives CDR1 MNHEY, CDR2 SVGAGI. The CDR3 has 12 residues. CDR3 nucleotide sequence: TGTGCCAGCAGTAGTGGGGGGCAGCCCCAGCATTTT. This encodes CASSSGGQPQHF.

Only a few counts were recorded for this clone. The rearrangement links TRBV27 to TRBJ1-5; 7 bases match TRBD1. The V gene's germline CDR1 is MNHEY and CDR2 SMNVEV (reference sequence). With V trimmed by 6 bases and J by 6 bases, 5 bases remained unmatched. This CDR3 contains 13 residues. For the CDR3, the DNA is TGTGCCAGCAGCGACAGGGAAAGTCAGCCCCAGCATTTT. This translates into CASSDRESQPQHF.

The V call is TRBV5-6, the J call TRBJ1-2, with D possibly being TRBD1 (6 bases). Germline-derived CDR1 and CDR2 are SGHDT and YYEEEE. The CDR3 runs 13 residues. The ends were cut back, 7 bases at V and 4 bases at J, with 14 bases in the middle. The chain's CDR3 is CASAATGTYGYTF. CDR3 nucleotides: TGTGCCAGCGCAGCCACAGGGACCTATGGCTACACCTTC.